This record concerns one T cell receptor beta chain sequence. This sample was taken from a study of blood T cell repertoires in COVID-19. Overall study: Whether acute or convalescent, the COVID-19 samples came from the United States, Italy and Spain. T cells, B-cell-depleted T cells, or PBMCs supplied cDNA or gDNA.

The germline V gene encodes CDR1 MNHEY and CDR2 SVGEGT. Trimming pared 0 bases from V and 4 bases from J, leaving 7 bases between. This CDR3 is built from 14 residues. Repertoires were generated with immunoSEQ multiplex PCR, while TCRdb's copy carries only in-frame clones and drops some. The top ten clones hold roughly 13% of a sample with under 350,000 clones, about 85% of them seen once. Sequenced: peripheral blood. The sequence derives from a human donor in a cohort sampled during active COVID-19. V gene TRBV6-2 or TRBV6-3 combines with J gene TRBJ1-5; D unclear. CDR3 residues: CASSYSFRNQPQHF. The CDR3 coding sequence is TGTGCCAGCAGTTACTCCTTTCGGAATCAGCCCCAGCATTTT.